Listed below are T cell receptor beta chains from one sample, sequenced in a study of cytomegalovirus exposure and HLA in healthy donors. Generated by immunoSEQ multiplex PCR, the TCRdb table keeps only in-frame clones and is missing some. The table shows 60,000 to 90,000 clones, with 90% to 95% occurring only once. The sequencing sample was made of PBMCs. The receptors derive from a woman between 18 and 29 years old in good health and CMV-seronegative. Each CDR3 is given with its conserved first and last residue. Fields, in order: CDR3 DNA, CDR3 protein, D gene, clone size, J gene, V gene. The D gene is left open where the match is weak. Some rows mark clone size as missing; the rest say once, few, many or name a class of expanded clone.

TGTGCCAGCAGCCCCGGGGGCGGGGGGGCGAGGAATGAGCAGTTCTTC | CASSPGGGGARNEQFF | TRBD2 | - | TRBJ2-1 | TRBV9
TGCGCCAGCAGCAAGGACACGCCTCGCGGCGAGCAGTACTTC | CASSKDTPRGEQYF | - | - | TRBJ2-7 | TRBV5-1
TGTGCCAGCAGCTTATCAGGGATTGAAGCTTTCTTT | CASSLSGIEAFF | - | - | TRBJ1-1 | TRBV7-2
TGTGCCAGCTCTCAGGGAAATCAGCCCCAGCATTTT | CASSQGNQPQHF | - | - | TRBJ1-5 | TRBV18
TGTGCCAGCAGCCGACAGGGGTCCCTGAACACTGAAGCTTTCTTT | CASSRQGSLNTEAFF | TRBD1 | - | TRBJ1-1 | TRBV11-1
TGTGCCAGTAACAGGGCGCTTTCCTACGAGCAGTACTTC | CASNRALSYEQYF | - | - | TRBJ2-7 | TRBV10-3
TGTGCCTGGAGTTTAAGATCTATCACAGATACGCAGTATTTT | CAWSLRSITDTQYF | - | once | TRBJ2-3 | TRBV30
TGCAGCGTCAAATCCACAGATACGCAGTATTTT | CSVKSTDTQYF | - | - | TRBJ2-3 | TRBV29-1
TGTGCCAGCAGGGGATCCGGGACAGCATATGGCTACACCTTC | CASRGSGTAYGYTF | TRBD1 | - | TRBJ1-2 | TRBV6-6
TGTGCCTGGAGTGTACAGCAGAACACTGAAGCTTTCTTT | CAWSVQQNTEAFF | - | - | TRBJ1-1 | TRBV30
TGTGCCAGCAGCTTAGAACTTGTACTAGCGGCCTACGAGCAGTACTTC | CASSLELVLAAYEQYF | TRBD2 | - | TRBJ2-7 | TRBV7-2
TGTGCCAGCAGCCTCACAGGGGTCGACGTATTCTTC | CASSLTGVDVFF | TRBD1 | - | TRBJ2-1 | TRBV11-2
TGTGCCAGCAGCCGACCGGGACAGGGGGCCCGAAACACCATATATTTT | CASSRPGQGARNTIYF | TRBD1 | - | TRBJ1-3 | TRBV5-6
TGTGCCAGCTCACCACTGGACAGGGGAACCGGGGAGCTGTTTTTT | CASSPLDRGTGELFF | TRBD1 | - | TRBJ2-2 | TRBV18
TGTGCCAGCAGCGTAGTTGGGACAGATAATTCACCCCTCCACTTT | CASSVVGTDNSPLHF | TRBD1 | - | TRBJ1-6 | TRBV9
TGCGCCAGCAGCCAGGGGGCAGCGGGGGCTTTCTCTGGGGCCAACGTCCTGACTTTC | CASSQGAAGAFSGANVLTF | TRBD2 | - | TRBJ2-6 | TRBV4-3
TGCGCCAGCAGCTTGGTCAGGGGGAAAGAGACCCAGTACTTC | CASSLVRGKETQYF | TRBD1 | - | TRBJ2-5 | TRBV5-1
TGTGCCAGCAGTCCTGACAGGGTCACTGAAGCTTTCTTT | CASSPDRVTEAFF | TRBD1 | - | TRBJ1-1 | TRBV7-3
TGTGCCAGTGAAGGACAGGGGACTTCACCCCTCCACTTT | CASEGQGTSPLHF | TRBD1 | - | TRBJ1-6 | TRBV19
TGTGCCAGCAGTGCCCCGGGACAGGGGGCATACAATGAGCAGTTCTTC | CASSAPGQGAYNEQFF | TRBD1 | - | TRBJ2-1 | TRBV6-6
TGTGCCAGCAGCCGGGACAATCAGCCCCAGCATTTT | CASSRDNQPQHF | - | - | TRBJ1-5 | TRBV9
TGTGCCAGCAGTCTCCGGGGGGCCGGGGAGCTGTTTTTT | CASSLRGAGELFF | TRBD2 | - | TRBJ2-2 | TRBV13
TGTGCCAGCAGTCGACGCACAGGGGAAAGGACCGGGGAGCTGTTTTTT | CASSRRTGERTGELFF | TRBD1 | - | TRBJ2-2 | TRBV27
TGTGCCATCATGGGACAGGGGATAGGAGACTATGGCTACACCTTC | CAIMGQGIGDYGYTF | TRBD1 | - | TRBJ1-2 | TRBV10-3
TGTGCCAGCAGTGAATGGACTAGCGGGGTCTATACGCAGTATTTT | CASSEWTSGVYTQYF | TRBD2 | - | TRBJ2-3 | TRBV6-1
TGTGCCAGCGAGGGACTAGGCGACGAGCAGTACTTC | CASEGLGDEQYF | TRBD2 | - | TRBJ2-7 | TRBV7-9
TGTGCCAGCAGCTGGGCGGGACGGGTCGGGGAAAAACTGTTTTTT | CASSWAGRVGEKLFF | - | - | TRBJ1-4 | TRBV7-2
TGTGCCAGCTCACATGGGGCGGGGGCCCGCACAGATACGCAGTATTTT | CASSHGAGARTDTQYF | - | once | TRBJ2-3 | TRBV18
TGTGCCAGTAAGGCGGCCTTCATTCAGTACTTC | CASKAAFIQYF | - | - | TRBJ2-4 | TRBV19
TGTGCCAGCAATCGACTAGCGGGGGCGGTATATACGCAGTATTTT | CASNRLAGAVYTQYF | TRBD2 | - | TRBJ2-3 | TRBV2
TGCGCCAGCAGCCAAGGGGACAGGATGAACACTGAAGCTTTCTTT | CASSQGDRMNTEAFF | TRBD1 | - | TRBJ1-1 | TRBV4-3
TGTGCCAGCAGCTTACAAGGACTTAACTATGGCTACACCTTC | CASSLQGLNYGYTF | - | - | TRBJ1-2 | TRBV5-4
TGTGCCAGCAGTTCCCTAGCCCTCTACACAGATACGCAGTATTTT | CASSSLALYTDTQYF | - | once | TRBJ2-3 | TRBV27
TGCGCCAGCAGCTTTCAGGGGCAGGGAAACACTGAAGCTTTCTTT | CASSFQGQGNTEAFF | - | - | TRBJ1-1 | TRBV5-1
TGTGCCAGCAGTTACTCTTTCGGTCAGCCCCAGCATTTT | CASSYSFGQPQHF | - | - | TRBJ1-5 | TRBV6-5
TGTGCCTCTTCCGCTGAGCAAGAGACCCAGTACTTC | CASSAEQETQYF | - | - | TRBJ2-5 | TRBV10-3
TGTGCCAGCAGTTTATGGGACAGGGATTCACCCCTCCACTTT | CASSLWDRDSPLHF | TRBD1 | - | TRBJ1-6 | TRBV27
TGCGCCAGCAGCCAAGATAGCGGGGGTGGATACAATGAGCAGTTCTTC | CASSQDSGGGYNEQFF | TRBD2 | - | TRBJ2-1 | TRBV4-1
TGTGCCACCAGCCCGCGACTAGCGGGGGTCTATGAGCAGTTCTTC | CATSPRLAGVYEQFF | TRBD2 | - | TRBJ2-1 | TRBV15
TGTGCCAGCAGCTTAGCCGGCTGGACAGAGCGACGCAATCAGCCCCAGCATTTT | CASSLAGWTERRNQPQHF | - | - | TRBJ1-5 | TRBV7-2
TGTGCCAGCAGCTTAGGAGGGTTAAGCTACCAAGAGACCCAGTACTTC | CASSLGGLSYQETQYF | - | - | TRBJ2-5 | TRBV7-2
TGTGCCAGCAGCCGACTCGCCGCTTTGACAGGTTCCTACAAGCAGTACTTC | CASSRLAALTGSYKQYF | - | - | TRBJ2-7 | TRBV13
TGTGCCAGCAGCACCGGGACAGGGGACTACAATGAGCAGTTCTTC | CASSTGTGDYNEQFF | TRBD1 | - | TRBJ2-1 | TRBV2
TGTGCCAGCAGTTCTGTTGTATTAGACAGAGGTAAAGAGACCCAGTACTTC | CASSSVVLDRGKETQYF | - | - | TRBJ2-5 | TRBV27
TGTGCCAGCAGCCCCTCATCCTGGGACAAGCATGGCTACACCTTC | CASSPSSWDKHGYTF | - | - | TRBJ1-2 | TRBV5-4
TGTGCCAGCAGCAAAGAATTGAGACAGGGAAACTATGGCTACACCTTC | CASSKELRQGNYGYTF | - | - | TRBJ1-2 | TRBV21-1
TGTGCCAGCAGCGTTAGCGGGGGGGCCAATGAGCAGTTCTTC | CASSVSGGANEQFF | TRBD2 | - | TRBJ2-1 | TRBV9
TGTGCCAGCAGCGGCCCCGGGGCAGATACGCAGTATTTT | CASSGPGADTQYF | - | once | TRBJ2-3 | TRBV7-9
TGTGCCAGCAGTTACCCGGGGGGGCGCAATGAGCAGTTCTTC | CASSYPGGRNEQFF | TRBD2 | - | TRBJ2-1 | TRBV6-5
TGTGCCAGCAGCACTGGACTAGTTCAAGAGACCCAGTACTTC | CASSTGLVQETQYF | TRBD2 | - | TRBJ2-5 | TRBV5-6
TGTGCCAGCAGCTTAGGGCCGGGGAAACCCTACAATGAGCAGTTCTTC | CASSLGPGKPYNEQFF | - | - | TRBJ2-1 | TRBV11-3
TGTGCCAGCAGCCTTAACGGAGGTAGCAATCAGCCCCAGCATTTT | CASSLNGGSNQPQHF | - | - | TRBJ1-5 | TRBV9
TGTGCCAGCAGAAGAGGAGCTAGCTACGAGCAGTACTTC | CASRRGASYEQYF | - | - | TRBJ2-7 | TRBV28
TGTGCCAGCAGCTTATTTGGGGGCTCCAACAATCAGCCCCAGCATTTT | CASSLFGGSNNQPQHF | - | once | TRBJ1-5 | TRBV7-2
TGTGCCAGCAGCGTACTCCCGGACAGGGGACAGTTCTTC | CASSVLPDRGQFF | TRBD1 | - | TRBJ2-1 | TRBV9